The clone carrying this TCR beta chain was counted a single time. Antigen: not known. Deep-level assay runs were performed. Repertoires were generated with immunoSEQ multiplex PCR, while TCRdb's copy carries only in-frame clones and drops some. This sample has millions of clones, with approximately 95% found just once. The germline V gene encodes CDR1 SGHRS and CDR2 YFSETQ. V gave up 5 bases and J gave up 1 base, with 19 bases separating them. This CDR3 contains 16 residues. CD8 cells classed as naive were CD45RO-negative and positively selected for CCR7, excluding terminally differentiated effector memory CD45RA+ cells. This entry belongs to a study of shared clonotypes between healthy human individuals. Looking at the study overall: Donor ages ranged 18 to 49 years: a couple of women, a few men.

Study-wide points: Several donors held about 5.1% of naive CD4 clonotypes in common. Since donors were few, the genetic and exposure-history diversity represented was limited.

V gene TRBV5-1 combines with J gene TRBJ2-7; no definite D call. Sequenced material: naive CD8+ T cells sorted from blood. This TCR came from a man between 18 and 29 years old in good health. In DNA, the CDR3 is TGCGCCAGCAGGCAGGAACACTCGTCCGGGTCCTACGAGCAGTACTTC. Protein sequence: CASRQEHSSGSYEQYF. Based on the CDR3 plus reference TRBV5-1 and TRBJ2-7, the full variable domain is KAGVTQTPRYLIKTRGQQVTLSCSPISGHRSVSWYQQTPGQGLQFLFEYFSETQRNKGNFPGRFSGRQFSNSRSEMNVSTLELGDSALYLCASRQEHSSGSYEQYFGPGTRLTVT.